These 3 T cell receptor beta chains came from one sample sequenced in a study of response to subunit inactivated influenza vaccine. TCRdb passed the RT-PCR reads through MiXCR, listing each CDR3 protein once. The data contain roughly 650,000 distinct CDR3 sequences, roughly 14% of them seen just once; the ten biggest clones take up approximately 10%. The starting material was PBMCs from blood, obtained 11 to 12 days after vaccination. Receptor source: a middle-aged man who received an inactivated influenza vaccine.

V usage is TRBV10-3 and J usage is TRBJ2-3; 7 positions match TRBD2. The CDR3 runs 13 residues. CDR1 and CDR2 (germline): ENHRY, SYGVKD. With V trimmed by 10 bases and J by 2 bases, 6 bases remained unmatched. The CDR3 bases are TGTGCCAAGTCCGCGGGGGACACAGATACGCAGTATTTT. Translating gives CAKSAGDTDTQYF.

This rearrangement joins TRBV3-1 to TRBJ2-5; 11 nucleotides match TRBD2. V was pared by 1 base and J by 9 bases, with 7 bases of the junction left unmatched. This CDR3 comprises 15 residues. Germline V lookup: CDR1 LGHDT, CDR2 YNNKEL (reference sequence). CDR3 sequence: CASSQGLAGGRAQYF. The CDR3 coding sequence is TGTGCCAGCAGCCAAGGCCTAGCGGGAGGAAGGGCCCAGTACTTC.

A few counts support this clonotype. The rearrangement joins TRBV24-1 to TRBJ2-1; no clear D. CDR3 size: 13 residues. The germline CDR1 and CDR2 sequences are KGHDR and SFDVKD. Trimming cost V 8 bases and J 2 bases, with 9 bases left between them. The CDR3 sequence: CATTGSPYNEQFF. The CDR3, as DNA: TGTGCCACCACAGGTTCCCCCTACAATGAGCAGTTCTTC.